These T cell receptor beta chains were read from a single sample in a study of blood T cell repertoires in COVID-19. Only in-frame clones appear in the TCRdb table, and some are missing; sequencing was by immunoSEQ multiplex PCR. Of approximately 270,000 clones in the sample, about 85% are singletons; the top ten hold roughly 0.94%. The sequenced sample consisted of peripheral blood. The receptors shown here come from a human donor with COVID-19, enrolled during active disease. The donor label of this sample is uncertain. The CDR3 runs from the conserved cysteine through the conserved F or W. Each record gives: clone size, V gene, J gene, D gene, CDR3 DNA, CDR3 protein. A D gene is named only where the DNA matches it firmly. The listing skips clone size in some rows; elsewhere it reads once, few, many or a size class.

-	TRBV7-3	TRBJ2-5	-	TGTGCCAGCAGCTTAACGTTGAGTCCGGGAGAGACCCAGTACTTC	CASSLTLSPGETQYF
-	TRBV5-1	TRBJ2-5	TRBD2	TGCGCCAGCAGCACGGCTAGCGGACGAGGAAAGACCCAGTACTTC	CASSTASGRGKTQYF
-	TRBV2	TRBJ1-5	-	TGTGCCAGCAGTGAGAATAACGGACAGAACGTATATAGCAATCAGCCCCAGCATTTT	CASSENNGQNVYSNQPQHF
-	TRBV4-1	TRBJ2-7	TRBD1	TGCGCCAGCAGCCAAGCTGACAGGGAGAGCAACTACGAGCAGTACTTC	CASSQADRESNYEQYF
-	TRBV27	TRBJ1-2	TRBD1	TGTGCCAGTCGCCCTTCAGGGGGATCTGGCTACACCTTC	CASRPSGGSGYTF
-	TRBV18	TRBJ2-7	-	TGTGCCAGCTCACCCACCTTTAGTGAAGGGAGCGACGAGCAGTACTTC	CASSPTFSEGSDEQYF
few	TRBV30	TRBJ1-4	-	TGTGCCTGGAGTGTTTTTGGTGGCAGTTTTTTTTCAACTAATGAAAAACTGTTTTTT	CAWSVFGGSFFSTNEKLFF
few	TRBV7-2	TRBJ1-2	-	TGTGCCAGCAGCACATACCGTCCAGGGGATAATGGCTACACCTTC	CASSTYRPGDNGYTF
-	TRBV15	TRBJ2-7	TRBD1	TGTGCCACCAGCAGAGACAGGGGGCTGTACGAGCAGTACTTC	CATSRDRGLYEQYF
-	TRBV11-3	TRBJ2-5	-	TGTGCCAGCAGCTTAGAAGGAGTAGGTCAAGAGACCCAGTACTTC	CASSLEGVGQETQYF
once	TRBV4-2	TRBJ1-2	-	TGTGCCAGCAGCCAAGAAGGCGTGGGCTTCTATGGCTACACCTTC	CASSQEGVGFYGYTF
-	TRBV10-2	TRBJ1-3	-	TGCGCCAGCAGCCAGGCTAACTCTGGAAACACCATATATTTT	CASSQANSGNTIYF
-	TRBV6-2/TRBV6-3	TRBJ1-1	-	TGTGCCAGCAGTTACTTGGACAGTAGATCGGCTTTCTTT	CASSYLDSRSAFF
-	TRBV7-2	TRBJ1-2	TRBD1	TGTGCCAGCAGCTACCGGGACAGGGCCGATGGCTACACCTTC	CASSYRDRADGYTF
-	TRBV5-6	TRBJ1-1	-	TGTGCCAGCAGCTTTAGCAGACCGAACACTGAAGCTTTCTTT	CASSFSRPNTEAFF
-	TRBV5-1	TRBJ2-1	TRBD2	TGCGCCAGCAGCCGGGCTAGCGGGATTAATGAGCAGTTCTTC	CASSRASGINEQFF
-	TRBV5-6	TRBJ1-1	-	TGTGCCAGCAGCTTGGACAGAGACACTGAAGCTTTCTTT	CASSLDRDTEAFF
-	TRBV19	TRBJ1-1	TRBD1	TGTGCCAGTACCACTACAGGGGGTACTGAAGCTTTCTTT	CASTTTGGTEAFF
-	TRBV30	TRBJ1-4	-	TGTGCCTGGAGTTTACGGGCTAATGAAAAACTGTTTTTT	CAWSLRANEKLFF
-	TRBV27	TRBJ2-5	-	TGTGCCAGCAGTTTATATAGGGGACAAGAGACCCAGTACTTC	CASSLYRGQETQYF
few	TRBV29-1	TRBJ1-1	TRBD1	TGCAGCCCCAGACAGGGGGACACTGAAGCTTTCTTT	CSPRQGDTEAFF
-	TRBV7-2	TRBJ2-1	TRBD2	TGTGCCAGCAGCTTAGCGCGGGGGACTAGCGGGAGGGCCCTCTACAATGAGCAGTTCTTC	CASSLARGTSGRALYNEQFF
-	TRBV10-3	TRBJ2-1	TRBD2	TGTGCCATCAGTGACTCGGCTAGCGGGGAGGAGCAGTTCTTC	CAISDSASGEEQFF
-	TRBV28	TRBJ1-1	-	TGTGCCAGCAGTCTCCTGACAGGAAACACTGAAGCTTTCTTT	CASSLLTGNTEAFF
-	TRBV9	TRBJ1-3	-	TGTGCCAGCAGCGTAGAGTACAGGGAATCTGGAAACACCATATATTTT	CASSVEYRESGNTIYF
-	TRBV2	TRBJ1-1	-	TGTGCCAGCAGTTTAGTCAATACGCCGGCTTTCTTT	CASSLVNTPAFF
once	TRBV6-5	TRBJ1-1	TRBD1	TGTGCCAGCAGCCGATGGACAGGGGGTCAGGCTGAAGCTTTCTTT	CASSRWTGGQAEAFF
-	TRBV15	TRBJ1-3	-	TGTGCCACCAGCCCGGGGGGGCTTGGAAACACCATATATTTT	CATSPGGLGNTIYF
-	TRBV6-1	TRBJ1-1	-	TGTGCCAGCGGGGCAGGCTCTTTGAACACTGAAGCTTTCTTT	CASGAGSLNTEAFF
few	TRBV27	TRBJ1-4	-	TGTGCCAGCAGTTTTCAACAGAATGAAAAACTGTTTTTT	CASSFQQNEKLFF
-	TRBV28	TRBJ2-7	-	TGTGCCAGCGAAAGCGCCCCCTACGAGCAGTACTTC	CASESAPYEQYF
-	TRBV18	TRBJ1-2	-	TGTGCCAGCTCACCACTTACAGGGTCGGATGGCTACACCTTC	CASSPLTGSDGYTF
-	TRBV10-3	TRBJ1-2	-	TGTGCCATCACCGGGGACTACCCTACAGGCTACACCTTC	CAITGDYPTGYTF
few	TRBV29-1	TRBJ1-3	-	TGCAGCGGAAGAGTTCCCGCGAGGGGAAACACCATATATTTT	CSGRVPARGNTIYF
-	TRBV28	TRBJ2-3	-	TGTGCCAGCAGACATCTAACAGGGAAGGGCACAGATACGCAGTATTTT	CASRHLTGKGTDTQYF
-	TRBV24-1	TRBJ2-2	TRBD1	TGTGCCACCAGTGACCCGGGACAGGGATACACCGGGGAGCTGTTTTTT	CATSDPGQGYTGELFF
-	TRBV19	TRBJ1-2	-	TGTGCCAGTAGTTCACCCGGGACTTCATATGGCTACACCTTC	CASSSPGTSYGYTF
many	TRBV7-8	TRBJ2-2	TRBD2	TGTGCCAGCAGCTTAGGTCGGGAGGCCACCGGGGAGCTGTTTTTT	CASSLGREATGELFF
-	TRBV28	TRBJ1-5	TRBD1	TGTGCCAGCAATAAACAGGGGGCCGGCAATCAGCCCCAGCATTTT	CASNKQGAGNQPQHF
-	TRBV6-2/TRBV6-3	TRBJ1-2	-	TGTGCCAGCAGTCACCGGGAAGGGGGAGTTTTTTATGGCTACACCTTC	CASSHREGGVFYGYTF
once	TRBV7-3	TRBJ2-2	TRBD2	TGTGCCAGCAGCTTACTAGCGGGAGTTATTACCGGGGAGCTGTTTTTT	CASSLLAGVITGELFF
-	TRBV9	TRBJ1-1	-	TGTGCCAGCAGCGTCGACAAGATGAACACTGAAGCTTTCTTT	CASSVDKMNTEAFF
once	TRBV28	TRBJ1-1	-	TGTGCCAGCAGCCTAGGGGTGAACACTGAAGCTTTCTTT	CASSLGVNTEAFF
-	TRBV11-2	TRBJ2-3	TRBD2	TGTGCCAGCAGCCCGGGGACTAGCGGGGGGCCTAGCACAGATACGCAGTATTTT	CASSPGTSGGPSTDTQYF
-	TRBV19	TRBJ2-6	-	TGTGCCAGTAGTACCAGAACTGGGGCCAACGTCCTGACTTTC	CASSTRTGANVLTF
-	TRBV28	TRBJ2-7	-	TGTGCCAGCAGTTTCTGGAGACAGGCGTCCTACGAGCAGTACTTC	CASSFWRQASYEQYF
few	TRBV28	TRBJ2-5	TRBD1	TGTGCCAGCAGTCCAAACCTTGGGACAGCAGAGACCCAGTACTTC	CASSPNLGTAETQYF
-	TRBV28	TRBJ1-1	TRBD1	TGTGCCAGCAGTTGGAGGGGGCTCGAAGCTTTCTTT	CASSWRGLEAFF
-	TRBV3-1/TRBV3-2	TRBJ2-3	-	TGTGCCAGCAGCCAATTTTCAGTGATAGAGGCAGATACGCAGTATTTT	CASSQFSVIEADTQYF
-	TRBV4-2	TRBJ2-3	TRBD2	TGTGCCAGCGGGCTCCTAGCGGGAGTAGGAGATACGCAGTATTTT	CASGLLAGVGDTQYF
-	TRBV28	TRBJ2-3	-	TGTGCCAGCAGTCCTGCCGGGTCTATTTTGCAAGGGCAGTATTTT	CASSPAGSILQGQYF
-	TRBV3-1/TRBV3-2	TRBJ2-2	-	TGTGCCACCGGGTGGACCGGGGAGCTGTTTTTT	CATGWTGELFF
-	TRBV9	TRBJ1-1	-	TGTGCCAGCAGCGTCCAGGGGCACACTGAAGCTTTCTTT	CASSVQGHTEAFF
-	TRBV7-2	TRBJ2-7	-	TGTGCCAGCAGCCCGGGACACTTCTCCTACGAGCAGTACTTC	CASSPGHFSYEQYF
-	TRBV3-1/TRBV3-2	TRBJ1-1	-	TGTGCCAGCAGCCAAGATCTACGGGGGACTGAAGCTTTCTTT	CASSQDLRGTEAFF
-	TRBV7-2	TRBJ2-4	TRBD1	TGTGCCAGCAGCTTAGAGGGGGCGGGAGCCAAAAACATTCAGTACTTC	CASSLEGAGAKNIQYF
-	TRBV6-1	TRBJ2-3	TRBD2	TGTGCCAGCAGTGAAGGAGGAGGGAGGGGCACAGATACGCAGTATTTT	CASSEGGGRGTDTQYF